Each of the 15 T cell receptor beta chains below was sequenced from the same sample in a study of CXCR3-negative and CXCR3-positive naive CD8 T cells. UMI-labeled 5' RACE yielded the TRB cDNA libraries. Reanalyzing the 5' RACE reads, TCRdb keeps one entry per CDR3 protein, without DNA. Recorded here are some 130,000 distinct CDR3 sequences; the top ten clones represent around 0.27%. Sequencing was carried out using naive CXCR3- CD8+ T cells from blood. The subset was: CD45RO-CCR7+CD27+CD95- naive CD8+ T cells lacking CXCR3 (TNR3-). The source of these receptors is a human donor in good health. Some clones in this sample may be carry-over from other donors' samples.

Here the CDR3 reads CASSLAGLALETQYF. V and J are TRBV5-6 and TRBJ2-7; TCRdb gives TRBD2 as the D gene, but with no DNA this cannot be confirmed. Germline V gives CDR1 SGHDT, CDR2 YYEEEE. The CDR3 runs 15 residues.

The chain combines TRBV12-3 or TRBV12-4 with TRBJ2-1. CDR3 size: 15 residues. The chain's CDR3 is CASRLAAGVYNEQFF.

V and J are TRBV19 and TRBJ2-7; TCRdb's D call, TRBD1, is unchecked because there is no DNA. Per germline, CDR1 LNHDA and CDR2 SQIVND (reference sequence). This CDR3 is built from 15 residues. The CDR3 loop is CASRIRDVGAYEQYF. Full variable domain (missing parts from reference TRBV19 and TRBJ2-7): DGGITQSPKYLFRKEGQNVTLSCEQNLNHDAMYWYRQDPGQGLRLIYYSQIVNDFQKGDIAEGYSVSREKKESFPLTVTSAQKNPTAFYLCASRIRDVGAYEQYFGPGTRLTVT.

The chain couples TRBV7-8 to TRBJ2-7; the TCRdb call, TRBD2, lacks DNA for checking. Germline V gene lookup returns CDR1 SGHVS and CDR2 FQNEAQ. The CDR3 has 15 residues. The CDR3 here is CASSLATSGLYEQYF.

The rearrangement uses TRBV3-1 and TRBJ2-1. This CDR3 is built from 16 residues. Germline V CDR1 and CDR2: LGHDT, YNNKEL (reference sequence). CDR3 residues: CASSQIGRSSYNEQFF.

CDR3 residues: CASEGRHYEQYF. The chain recombines TRBV2 with TRBJ2-7; TCRdb's D call of TRBD2 is untestable without DNA. Germline V gives CDR1 SNHLY, CDR2 FYNNEI. CDR3 length: 12 residues.

The rearrangement joins TRBV5-1 to TRBJ2-1; TCRdb returns TRBD1, unconfirmable since there is no DNA. This CDR3 region has 14 residues. CDR1 and CDR2 (germline): SGHRS, YFSETQ. The CDR3 sequence is CASSLARRGIEQFF.

V usage is TRBV4-1 and J usage is TRBJ2-1. This CDR3 spans 14 amino acids. Germline CDR1 and CDR2: MGHRA and YSYEKL. The CDR3 spells CASSAGTTSNEQFF.

This rearrangement joins TRBV29-1 to TRBJ1-2; TCRdb returns TRBD1, unconfirmable since there is no DNA. The CDR3 covers 12 residues. CDR1 and CDR2 (germline): SQVTM, ANQGSEA. The CDR3 here is CSVPRGRGGYTF.

The rearrangement links TRBV6-1 to TRBJ2-7. The CDR3 has 14 residues. Germline values: CDR1 MNHNS, CDR2 SASEGT. CDR3 sequence reads: CASSEHGRAYEQYF.

The chain employs TRBV11-3 and TRBJ1-5; TCRdb's D call, TRBD1, is unchecked because there is no DNA. The germline gives CDR1 SGHNT, CDR2 YENEEA. The CDR3 has 18 amino acids. CDR3 residues: CASSLDGRGKYSNQPQHF.

The J gene is TRBJ2-1, the V gene TRBV4-1. CDR3 length: 13 residues. The germline V gene has CDR1 MGHRA and CDR2 YSYEKL. CDR3 residues: CASSDNVYNEQFF.

This chain joins TRBV5-1 and TRBJ2-3; TCRdb names TRBD1, which stays unverified in the absence of DNA. Germline V gene sequence: CDR1 SGHRS, CDR2 YFSETQ. The CDR3 totals 15 residues. The CDR3 reads CASSLTTGDTDTQYF.

This chain joins TRBV11-2 and TRBJ2-7; TCRdb designates TRBD1, a call that cannot be tested without DNA. Germline V CDR1 and CDR2: SGHAT, FQNNGV. The CDR3 length is 19 residues. CDR3 loop: CASSLPEFGQALNRYEQYF.

The genes are TRBV7-9 and TRBJ1-1; as DNA is missing, the TRBD1 call by TCRdb cannot be tested. CDR3 size: 15 residues. The germline CDR1 and CDR2 sequences are SEHNR and FQNEAQ (reference sequence). CDR3 region: CASSVPGVGSTEAFF.